The clone carrying this T cell receptor (beta chain) was found a few times. Antigen unknown. A sample-barcoded 5' primer and a J-beta primer mix were used in a second PCR of roughly 6 to 11 cycles. TCRdb recomputed calls from the 5' RACE reads with MiXCR, one row per CDR3 protein. The sample lists 650,000 to 1,000,000 distinct CDR3 sequences, 35% to 60% occurring once. The data originate from a study of blood T cells in healthy people across ages. Study-wide results and limits: Nothing was known about donor CMV status, and this possibly confounded expanded clonotype changes. As age increased, TCR beta diversity per million T cells fell in a roughly linear fashion.

Isolating PBMCs gave at least 6 million of these cells per sample. No fewer than 5.5 micrograms of total RNA were isolated from every sample. Germline V CDR1 and CDR2: MNHEY, SMNVEV (reference sequence). Germline trimming cut 6 bases from V and 3 bases from J; bases unmatched to any gene: 5. This CDR3 region has 15 residues. Sequencing was done on a sample of blood. This sequence originates from a man aged 80 or over in good health. The chain carries TRBV27 and TRBJ2-7; 13 nucleotides agree with TRBD2. This chain's CDR3 is CASSRTSGGLYEQYF. As DNA, the CDR3 is TGTGCCAGCAGCAGGACTAGCGGGGGCCTCTACGAGCAGTACTTC.